The rows below give T cell receptor beta chains drawn from one sample of a study of T cell repertoires in cytomegalovirus infection. TCRdb reprocessed the reads via MiXCR and lists one record per CDR3 protein. Of almost 300,000 distinct CDR3 sequences detected, 9.6% appear once; the ten largest clones hold approximately 2.4%. Sequencing was done on a sample of PBMCs. The origin of the receptors is a human donor in good health (CMV status not recorded). Some clones in this sample may be carry-over from other donors' samples. The CDR3 runs from the conserved cysteine through the conserved F or W. Each record gives: D gene, V gene, clone size, J gene, CDR3 DNA, CDR3 protein. The D gene is left open where the match is weak. A row's size may be missing; if present it is once, few, many or a size class.

-,TRBV12-3/TRBV12-4,-,TRBJ1-1,TGTGCCAGCAGTTTTGTCCTAGGCGGTAACACTGAAGCTTTCTTT,CASSFVLGGNTEAFF
-,TRBV14,many,TRBJ1-1,TGTGCCAGCAGCCGGGATGGCAGCGGGAGGGAAGCTTTCTTT,CASSRDGSGREAFF
TRBD1,TRBV6-2/TRBV6-3,few,TRBJ2-4,TGTGCCAGCAGTTACAGAGGGGGCTTAGCCAAAAACATTCAGTACTTC,CASSYRGGLAKNIQYF
TRBD1,TRBV7-2,many,TRBJ2-4,TGTGCCAGCAGCTTAGGGACAGGAGCCAAAAACATTCAGTACTTC,CASSLGTGAKNIQYF
TRBD2,TRBV6-6,many,TRBJ2-7,TGTGCCAGCAGTTACCCAACTAGCGGCTATACCTACGAGCAGTACTTC,CASSYPTSGYTYEQYF
-,TRBV6-5,many,TRBJ1-4,TGTGCCAGCAGTTCCGCGGACGGTAATGAAAAACTGTTTTTT,CASSSADGNEKLFF
-,TRBV23-1,few,TRBJ1-2,TGCGCCAGCAGTCAAGGCCGGGGGAGGCGAGGCTACACCTTC,CASSQGRGRRGYTF
-,TRBV7-3,many,TRBJ2-3,TGTGCCAGCAGCGTGGGGACTTCAGATACGCAGTATTTT,CASSVGTSDTQYF
-,TRBV2,-,TRBJ2-7,TGTGCCAGCATCCCTCCGGAGCCCTACGAGCAGTACTTC,CASIPPEPYEQYF
TRBD1,TRBV20-1,-,TRBJ1-2,TGCAGTGCTTCTGCCCCGGGACAGCAATTTTCTAACTATGGCTACACCTTC,CSASAPGQQFSNYGYTF
-,TRBV5-1,many,TRBJ2-1,TGCGCCAGCAGCTTCCCCCCTGGGGCGACCTACAATGAGCAGTTCTTC,CASSFPPGATYNEQFF
-,TRBV7-8,many,TRBJ1-1,TGTGCCAGCAGTAGGTCCCGCGGGGAAGCTTTCTTT,CASSRSRGEAFF
TRBD2,TRBV7-9,many,TRBJ2-3,TGTGCCAGCAGCGCCCCCGGCGGGGGGCCGAACACAGATACGCAGTATTTT,CASSAPGGGPNTDTQYF
TRBD1,TRBV29-1,many,TRBJ2-6,TGCAGCGTTGAGACAGGGACTGGGGCCAACGTCCTGACTTTC,CSVETGTGANVLTF
-,TRBV15,few,TRBJ1-3,TGTGCCACCAGCAGAGACTGGACAGCCACTGGAAACACCATATATTTT,CATSRDWTATGNTIYF
-,TRBV20-1,-,TRBJ2-1,TGCAGTGCTACCAGGTCAACAGGGAACTCCTACAATGAGCAGTTCTTC,CSATRSTGNSYNEQFF
-,TRBV6-2/TRBV6-3,many,TRBJ2-3,TGTGCCAGCAGTTACTCGGTTGCTAGTACCTACCCTCCAGATACGCAGTATTTT,CASSYSVASTYPPDTQYF
-,TRBV28,many,TRBJ1-1,TGTGCCAGCAGTTTTGGGGGGCTGGGTAGCACTGAAGCTTTCTTT,CASSFGGLGSTEAFF
-,TRBV6-6,many,TRBJ2-6,TGTGCCACCAACTCTGGGGCCAACGTCCTGACTTTC,CATNSGANVLTF
TRBD2,TRBV7-8,many,TRBJ2-1,TGTGCCAGCAGCACCATTGAGGGGCGGGGGAGCTCCTACAATGAGCAGTTCTTC,CASSTIEGRGSSYNEQFF
-,TRBV6-2/TRBV6-3,many,TRBJ1-1,TGTGCCAGCAAAGCTGGGACGATGAACACTGAAGCTTTCTTT,CASKAGTMNTEAFF
-,TRBV7-9,-,TRBJ1-5,TGTGCCAGCAGCTTAGGTTCGGGGACCAATCAGCCCCAGCATTTT,CASSLGSGTNQPQHF
TRBD1,TRBV28,many,TRBJ1-1,TGTGCCAGCAGCCTTCCTGACAGGGGGCCTGAAGCTTTCTTT,CASSLPDRGPEAFF
-,TRBV29-1,few,TRBJ1-2,TGCAGCGTTGATAAGCCCCAGCCGGGCGGCTACACCTTC,CSVDKPQPGGYTF
-,TRBV6-2/TRBV6-3,few,TRBJ2-1,TGTGCCAGCAGTTACGCTATAGATGAGCAGTTCTTC,CASSYAIDEQFF
-,TRBV20-1,-,TRBJ2-5,TGCAGTGCTAGAGATATTAGGGGGATGCACCAAGAGACCCAGTACTTC,CSARDIRGMHQETQYF
-,TRBV20-1,many,TRBJ1-4,TGCAGTGCTAGCGCGGGGGGGGAGGGGTATGAAAAACTGTTTTTT,CSASAGGEGYEKLFF
TRBD1,TRBV5-3,-,TRBJ2-7,TGTGCCAGAAGCTTGGGCCGGACAGGATGGAACGAGCAGTACTTC,CARSLGRTGWNEQYF
-,TRBV7-6,many,TRBJ2-1,TGTGCCAGCAGCCGGGGGCTAGCATCCTACAATGAGCAGTTCTTC,CASSRGLASYNEQFF
TRBD1,TRBV5-4,many,TRBJ2-7,TGTGCCAGCAGCCGGACAGGGGGGACCTACGAGCAGTACTTC,CASSRTGGTYEQYF
-,TRBV7-6,many,TRBJ2-5,TGTGCCAGCAGCTTAGGGGTGAAACAACTCCGGACCCAGTACTTC,CASSLGVKQLRTQYF
-,TRBV10-3,many,TRBJ1-5,TGTGCCATCAGTGAGGGAAATCAGCCCCAGCATTTT,CAISEGNQPQHF
TRBD2,TRBV5-1,-,TRBJ2-1,TGCGCCAGCAGCTGGGTGACTAGCGGGACTTACAATGAGCAGTTCTTC,CASSWVTSGTYNEQFF
TRBD2,TRBV5-4,-,TRBJ2-1,TGTGCCAGCAGCTTGAGGCTAGCGGGGGATGAGCAGTTCTTC,CASSLRLAGDEQFF
TRBD1,TRBV7-9,few,TRBJ1-1,TGTGCCAGCAACCCGAAGGAGGGGGCAACTGAAGCTTTCTTT,CASNPKEGATEAFF